The rows below give T cell receptor beta chains drawn from one sample of a study of cytomegalovirus exposure and HLA in healthy donors. Sequencing used immunoSEQ multiplex PCR; TCRdb keeps in-frame clones, though not all of them. This sample yields roughly 99,000 clones, of which around 74% are seen a single time; roughly 15% belongs to the top ten. The specimen was PBMCs. The receptor set was obtained from a woman aged 35 to 49 in good health and CMV-seropositive. Both conserved end residues are part of each CDR3. The D gene is left open where the match is weak. The listing skips clone size in some rows; elsewhere it reads once, few, many or a size class.

j_call d_call clone_size v_call cdr3_nt cdr3_aa
TRBJ1-5 . few TRBV2 TGTGCCAGCAGTGAGAGGTCGATCGGGAATCAGCCCCAGCATTTT CASSERSIGNQPQHF
TRBJ2-7 . few TRBV6-1 TGTGCCAGCAGTGAAGCTGGGCAGGTCGGCTCCTACGAGCAGTACTTC CASSEAGQVGSYEQYF
TRBJ1-5 . once TRBV27 TGTGCCAGCAGTAACCAGGGAGGAAATCAGCCCCAGCATTTT CASSNQGGNQPQHF
TRBJ1-3 . few TRBV11-2 TGTGCCAGCAGCTTAGGTGGGGCTGCGACTGGAAACACCATATATTTT CASSLGGAATGNTIYF
TRBJ2-6 TRBD1 once TRBV19 TGTGCCAGTAGTCATCAGGGGGCGGCCCTCTCTGGGGCCAACGTCCTGACTTTC CASSHQGAALSGANVLTF
TRBJ2-5 TRBD2 . TRBV9 TGTGCCAGCAGCGTAGGGACTAGCGGGGGGAGTCGGGAGACCCAGTACTTC CASSVGTSGGSRETQYF
TRBJ2-7 TRBD1 . TRBV10-3 TGTGCCATCAGCTCTTCGGGCAGGGGGTCCTCCTACGAGCAGTACTTC CAISSSGRGSSYEQYF
TRBJ2-1 TRBD2 . TRBV19 TGTGCCAGTAGTAGACCACCTAGTAGCGGGACCTACAATGAGCAGTTCTTC CASSRPPSSGTYNEQFF
TRBJ1-2 TRBD1 . TRBV7-9 TGTGCCAGCAGCTTCCGACCTGGGACAGGCCTAATCTATGGCTACACCTTC CASSFRPGTGLIYGYTF
TRBJ2-4 TRBD2 . TRBV5-4 TGTGCCAGCAGCTTGATTGGGGGGGGAGACATTCAGTACTTC CASSLIGGGDIQYF
TRBJ2-5 TRBD2 few TRBV9 TGTGCCAGCAGCCCGGGAAGGTGGACTAGCGGTCCACAAGAGACCCAGTACTTC CASSPGRWTSGPQETQYF
TRBJ1-1 . . TRBV5-6 TGTGCCAGCAGCTTGGGACTGTACACTGAAGCTTTCTTT CASSLGLYTEAFF
TRBJ2-7 TRBD1 . TRBV7-2 TGTGCCAGCAGCCCCTCAGGGGGCGAGACCTCCTACGAGCAGTACTTC CASSPSGGETSYEQYF
TRBJ1-5 . . TRBV7-2 TGTGCCAGCAGCTTAGGCGGGGCGGGTCGGGAACAGCCCCAGCATTTT CASSLGGAGREQPQHF
TRBJ1-5 . . TRBV2 TGTGCCAGCGTTGGAGGGGTAGGTCAGCCCCAGCATTTT CASVGGVGQPQHF
TRBJ1-2 . . TRBV9 TGTGCCAGCAGCGCAGGGGATATCTACTATGGCTACACCTTC CASSAGDIYYGYTF
TRBJ1-1 . . TRBV4-2 TGTGCCAGCAGCCAAGAACAGTCGAACACTGAAGCTTTCTTT CASSQEQSNTEAFF
TRBJ1-4 . . TRBV6-6 TGTGCCAGCACCATAGAATTAGGGGCCAATAATGAAAAACTGTTTTTT CASTIELGANNEKLFF
TRBJ1-5 TRBD1 . TRBV4-1 TGCGCCAGCAGCCAGGGACAGGGTGTCGAGCCCCAGCATTTT CASSQGQGVEPQHF
TRBJ2-7 TRBD2 . TRBV5-4 TGTGCCAGCAGCCCCGGGGGGACCCTGCCCTACGAGCAGTACTTC CASSPGGTLPYEQYF
TRBJ1-1 . . TRBV5-5 TGTGCCAGCAGCTTGGACAGGGTGAACACTGAAGCTTTCTTT CASSLDRVNTEAFF
TRBJ2-1 . . TRBV19 TGTGCCAGTGGGAGGGGGGGCAGGTCCTACAATGAGCAGTTCTTC CASGRGGRSYNEQFF
TRBJ2-1 TRBD1 . TRBV5-1 TGCGCCAGCAGCTTTTCGGCGGGACAGGGGGCAAATGAGCAGTTCTTC CASSFSAGQGANEQFF
TRBJ1-5 . . TRBV6-5 TGTGCCAGCAGACAGGGTAGCAATCAGCCCCAGCATTTT CASRQGSNQPQHF
TRBJ1-6 TRBD1 . TRBV9 TGTGCCAGCAGCGTAGCCCCCGGACAGGGTAGTTCACCCCTCCACTTT CASSVAPGQGSSPLHF
TRBJ1-2 . . TRBV9 TGTGCCAGCAGCGTAGCTATGGCGGGAAGTGGCTACACCTTC CASSVAMAGSGYTF
TRBJ2-7 TRBD2 . TRBV7-2 TGTGCCAGCAGCTTAGATCGCGGGGGGACGTATTCCTACGAGCAGTACTTC CASSLDRGGTYSYEQYF
TRBJ1-2 . . TRBV4-2 TGTGCCAGCAGCCCCATCGGGGATTATGGCTACACCTTC CASSPIGDYGYTF
TRBJ1-5 . . TRBV10-2 TGCGCCAGCAGAATAAATAGCAATCAGCCCCAGCATTTT CASRINSNQPQHF
TRBJ1-1 . . TRBV5-1 TGCGCCAGCAGCTTGAGACAGACGAACACTGAAGCTTTCTTT CASSLRQTNTEAFF
TRBJ2-5 . . TRBV6-1 TGTGCCAGCAGAGTAAACAGGGCCCAGTACTTC CASRVNRAQYF
TRBJ2-7 . . TRBV30 TGTGCCGGGACGGTCTCCTACGAGCAGTACTTC CAGTVSYEQYF
TRBJ1-5 TRBD1 . TRBV19 TGTGCCAGTAGTACCAGAAACAGGGGGCGGATCAATCAGCCCCAGCATTTT CASSTRNRGRINQPQHF
TRBJ2-3 . . TRBV15 TGTGCCACCAGCTCACTCTCCACGACAGCAGATACGCAGTATTTT CATSSLSTTADTQYF
TRBJ2-5 . . TRBV5-1 TGCGCCAGCAGCTTGGCCAGGGGTGGGGAGACCCAGTACTTC CASSLARGGETQYF
TRBJ2-7 . . TRBV6-5 TGTGCCAGCAGTTACTCGGCCTGGGAGAGCTCCTACGAGCAGTACTTC CASSYSAWESSYEQYF
TRBJ1-3 TRBD1 . TRBV30 TGTGCCTGGAGTCTACCCGGACAGGCGAGCTCTGGAAACACCATATATTTT CAWSLPGQASSGNTIYF
TRBJ1-1 . . TRBV5-4 TGTGCCAGCAGCTTGAGGGGGGGCACTGAAGCTTTCTTT CASSLRGGTEAFF
TRBJ1-6 . . TRBV5-1 TGCGCCAGCAGCTGGGGCCAGGGAGGGGGTAATTCACCCCTCCACTTT CASSWGQGGGNSPLHF
TRBJ1-4 . once TRBV18 TGTGCCAGCTCACCACCTTCAGGGGAAGGTGAAAAACTGTTTTTT CASSPPSGEGEKLFF
TRBJ1-6 . . TRBV7-9 TGTGCCAGCAGCTTGTCCGCCAGCTCCTATAATTCACCCCTCCACTTT CASSLSASSYNSPLHF
TRBJ1-4 . . TRBV6-5 TGTGCCAGCAGTTACAGGAGGGCTGAAAAACTGTTTTTT CASSYRRAEKLFF
TRBJ2-7 . . TRBV29-1 TGCAGCGTTGCGTCAGGAACCTCCTACGAGCAGTACTTC CSVASGTSYEQYF
TRBJ1-4 TRBD1 . TRBV7-9 TGTGCCAGCAGCTTAGGGACAGGCGGAGAAAAACTGTTTTTT CASSLGTGGEKLFF
TRBJ1-1 . . TRBV6-5 TGTGCCAGCAGTAAAGAGTTTAACACTGAAGCTTTCTTT CASSKEFNTEAFF
TRBJ1-1 . . TRBV27 TGTGCCAGCAAGAGACAGGCGAACACTGAAGCTTTCTTT CASKRQANTEAFF
TRBJ1-4 TRBD1 few TRBV2 TGTGCCAGCATAGGGACAGCAGAAAAACTGTTTTTT CASIGTAEKLFF
TRBJ1-1 . few TRBV19 TGTGCCAGTAGCCGATCAGGGAACGAAGCTTTCTTT CASSRSGNEAFF
TRBJ2-5 . few TRBV2 TGTGCCAGCAGTGAAGGAGGGTCCCAGTACTTC CASSEGGSQYF
TRBJ1-5 TRBD1 . TRBV19 TGTGCCAGTAACCCACAGGGGCTACGGCAGCCCCAGCATTTT CASNPQGLRQPQHF